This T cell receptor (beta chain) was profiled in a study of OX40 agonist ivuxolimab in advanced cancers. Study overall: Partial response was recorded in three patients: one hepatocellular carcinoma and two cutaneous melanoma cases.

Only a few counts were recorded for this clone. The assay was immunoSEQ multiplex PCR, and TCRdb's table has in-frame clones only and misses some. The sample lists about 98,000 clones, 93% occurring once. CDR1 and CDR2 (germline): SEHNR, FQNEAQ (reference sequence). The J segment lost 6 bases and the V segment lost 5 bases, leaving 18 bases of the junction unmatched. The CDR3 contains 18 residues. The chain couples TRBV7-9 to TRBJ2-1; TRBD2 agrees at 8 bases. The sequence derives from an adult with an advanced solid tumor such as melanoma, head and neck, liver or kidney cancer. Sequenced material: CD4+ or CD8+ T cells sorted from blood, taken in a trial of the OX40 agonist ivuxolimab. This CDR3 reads CASSLGLAGPYGLNEQFF. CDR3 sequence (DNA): TGTGCCAGCAGCCTGGGATTAGCGGGACCCTACGGCCTCAATGAGCAGTTCTTC.